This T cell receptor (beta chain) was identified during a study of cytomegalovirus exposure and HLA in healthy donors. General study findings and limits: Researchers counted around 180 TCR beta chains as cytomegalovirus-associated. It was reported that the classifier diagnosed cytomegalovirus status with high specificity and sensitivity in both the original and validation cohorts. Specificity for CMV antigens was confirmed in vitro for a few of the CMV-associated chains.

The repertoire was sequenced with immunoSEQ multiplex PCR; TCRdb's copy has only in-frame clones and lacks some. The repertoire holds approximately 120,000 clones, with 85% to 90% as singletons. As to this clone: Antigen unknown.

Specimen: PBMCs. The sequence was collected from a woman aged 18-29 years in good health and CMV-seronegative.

The DNA for the CDR3 is TGTGCCAGCAGCTTTGGGACAGGGTATGAAAAACTGTTTTTT. Translation: CASSFGTGYEKLFF. This chain links TRBV5-5 with TRBJ1-4; 9 bases line up with TRBD1. Germline CDR1 SGHKS, CDR2 YYEKEE (reference sequence). This CDR3 has 14 amino acids. V gave up 2 bases and J gave up 6 bases; unmatched junction bases: 2.